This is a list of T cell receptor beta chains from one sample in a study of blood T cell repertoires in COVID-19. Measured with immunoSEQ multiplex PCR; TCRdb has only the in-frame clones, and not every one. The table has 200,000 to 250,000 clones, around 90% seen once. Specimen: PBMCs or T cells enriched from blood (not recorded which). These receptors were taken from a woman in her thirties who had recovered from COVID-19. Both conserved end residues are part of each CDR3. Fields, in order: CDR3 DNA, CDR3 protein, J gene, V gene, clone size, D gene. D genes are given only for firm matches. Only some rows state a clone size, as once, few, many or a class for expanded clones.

CDR3nt: TGTGCCAGCAGTTATGGGCAGGCGTTACACTATGGCTACACCTTC; CDR3aa: CASSYGQALHYGYTF; j_gene: TRBJ1-2; v_gene: TRBV6-5; abundance: -; d_gene: -
CDR3nt: TGCGCCAGCAGCTTAACCCGCGAGAGGGCAGGCCTTTACTATGGCTACACCTTC; CDR3aa: CASSLTRERAGLYYGYTF; j_gene: TRBJ1-2; v_gene: TRBV5-1; abundance: -; d_gene: -
CDR3nt: TGTGCCATCAGCCTCAGGGAAGGGAACTATGGCTACACCTTC; CDR3aa: CAISLREGNYGYTF; j_gene: TRBJ1-2; v_gene: TRBV10-3; abundance: -; d_gene: -
CDR3nt: TGTGCCATCAGTGAGTCGGGCACCCACCGAACCGGGGAGCTGTTTTTT; CDR3aa: CAISESGTHRTGELFF; j_gene: TRBJ2-2; v_gene: TRBV10-3; abundance: -; d_gene: -
CDR3nt: TGTGCCAGCAGCCAAGATAATTCCCTAGGCACTGAAGCTTTCTTT; CDR3aa: CASSQDNSLGTEAFF; j_gene: TRBJ1-1; v_gene: TRBV4-2; abundance: -; d_gene: -
CDR3nt: TGTGCCAGCAATCCGGGGGAAACTGGAAACACCATATATTTT; CDR3aa: CASNPGETGNTIYF; j_gene: TRBJ1-3; v_gene: TRBV28; abundance: -; d_gene: -
CDR3nt: TGCGCCAGCAGCCAAGATCTGGCAGCTGAAGCTTTCTTT; CDR3aa: CASSQDLAAEAFF; j_gene: TRBJ1-1; v_gene: TRBV4-1; abundance: -; d_gene: -
CDR3nt: TGTGCCAGCAGCAAGGAGAACCGGGACAGGGAGGGAGGGCATAATGAAAAACTGTTTTTT; CDR3aa: CASSKENRDREGGHNEKLFF; j_gene: TRBJ1-4; v_gene: TRBV21-1; abundance: -; d_gene: -
CDR3nt: TGTGCCAGCAGTGAATTGGGGGGGGTGTATGGCTACACCTTC; CDR3aa: CASSELGGVYGYTF; j_gene: TRBJ1-2; v_gene: TRBV25-1; abundance: -; d_gene: -
CDR3nt: TGTGCCAGCAGCGCCGGACAGGGGGCGAGAGGCTACACCTTC; CDR3aa: CASSAGQGARGYTF; j_gene: TRBJ1-2; v_gene: TRBV5-6; abundance: -; d_gene: TRBD1
CDR3nt: TGTGCCAGCAGTTTATCGCTAACTTATGGCTACACCTTC; CDR3aa: CASSLSLTYGYTF; j_gene: TRBJ1-2; v_gene: TRBV27; abundance: -; d_gene: -
CDR3nt: TGTGCCAGCAGTCGACGGGGGGGAAACTACGAGCAGTACTTC; CDR3aa: CASSRRGGNYEQYF; j_gene: TRBJ2-7; v_gene: TRBV7-2; abundance: once; d_gene: TRBD2
CDR3nt: TGTGCCAGCAGCCAAGATGCCAGGTCTAATCAGCCCCAGCATTTT; CDR3aa: CASSQDARSNQPQHF; j_gene: TRBJ1-5; v_gene: TRBV3-1/TRBV3-2; abundance: -; d_gene: -
CDR3nt: TGCAGCGTTGAAGGGACAGCCAGTGGCTACACCTTC; CDR3aa: CSVEGTASGYTF; j_gene: TRBJ1-2; v_gene: TRBV29-1; abundance: once; d_gene: -
CDR3nt: TGTGCCAGTAGTAGAGACTTCTATGGCTACACCTTC; CDR3aa: CASSRDFYGYTF; j_gene: TRBJ1-2; v_gene: TRBV19; abundance: -; d_gene: -
CDR3nt: TGTGCCAGCAGTTACCGGCCAGCCAGGGAGCCCCAGCATTTT; CDR3aa: CASSYRPAREPQHF; j_gene: TRBJ1-5; v_gene: TRBV6-2/TRBV6-3; abundance: -; d_gene: -
CDR3nt: TGTGCCATCAGTGAGGGGGGACAGGGGACGTACGAGCAGTACTTC; CDR3aa: CAISEGGQGTYEQYF; j_gene: TRBJ2-7; v_gene: TRBV10-3; abundance: -; d_gene: TRBD1
CDR3nt: TGTGCCAGCAGCTTAGATCCGGGGGGAAACACTGAAGCTTTCTTT; CDR3aa: CASSLDPGGNTEAFF; j_gene: TRBJ1-1; v_gene: TRBV7-9; abundance: once; d_gene: -
CDR3nt: TGTGCCAGCAGTACCGGGACAGGGCTCACAGATACGCAGTATTTT; CDR3aa: CASSTGTGLTDTQYF; j_gene: TRBJ2-3; v_gene: TRBV2; abundance: -; d_gene: TRBD1
CDR3nt: TGCAGCGTTCTCCCTAGCGGGGTAGAGACCCAGTACTTC; CDR3aa: CSVLPSGVETQYF; j_gene: TRBJ2-5; v_gene: TRBV29-1; abundance: -; d_gene: TRBD2
CDR3nt: TGTGCCACCAGTGATTTCGCGGGGGGGCAGGATACGCAGTATTTT; CDR3aa: CATSDFAGGQDTQYF; j_gene: TRBJ2-3; v_gene: TRBV24-1; abundance: -; d_gene: TRBD2
CDR3nt: TGTGCCAGCAGCCCGTCGGGGGGGGCGGATACGCAGTATTTT; CDR3aa: CASSPSGGADTQYF; j_gene: TRBJ2-3; v_gene: TRBV5-6; abundance: -; d_gene: TRBD2
CDR3nt: TGTGCCAGCAGCCCAGGGACAGCAAATCAGCCCCAGCATTTT; CDR3aa: CASSPGTANQPQHF; j_gene: TRBJ1-5; v_gene: TRBV7-2; abundance: -; d_gene: TRBD1
CDR3nt: TGTGCCAGCAGCTTGGGACAGGGCGAAAAACTGTTTTTT; CDR3aa: CASSLGQGEKLFF; j_gene: TRBJ1-4; v_gene: TRBV7-9; abundance: -; d_gene: TRBD1
CDR3nt: TGTGCCAGCAGCTCCAGCGGGGGGGGTCGCACAGATACGCAGTATTTT; CDR3aa: CASSSSGGGRTDTQYF; j_gene: TRBJ2-3; v_gene: TRBV7-9; abundance: -; d_gene: TRBD2
CDR3nt: TGTGCCAGTAGCCTCACAGGGGATAAAGATACGCAGTATTTT; CDR3aa: CASSLTGDKDTQYF; j_gene: TRBJ2-3; v_gene: TRBV19; abundance: -; d_gene: TRBD1
CDR3nt: TGTGCCAGCAGCCCCGGGAAAGGCACAGATACGCAGTATTTT; CDR3aa: CASSPGKGTDTQYF; j_gene: TRBJ2-3; v_gene: TRBV7-2; abundance: -; d_gene: -
CDR3nt: TGTGCCAGCAGCCCGGAGACAGGGATGAACACTGAAGCTTTCTTT; CDR3aa: CASSPETGMNTEAFF; j_gene: TRBJ1-1; v_gene: TRBV5-6; abundance: -; d_gene: TRBD1
CDR3nt: TGTGCCAGCAGCGAAGGGTCCCGAGGTGGTGAGAACACTGAAGCTTTCTTT; CDR3aa: CASSEGSRGGENTEAFF; j_gene: TRBJ1-1; v_gene: TRBV3-1/TRBV3-2; abundance: -; d_gene: -
CDR3nt: TGCGCCAGCAGAATCCCCCAGATCCCCTCTGGGGCCAACGTCCTGACTTTC; CDR3aa: CASRIPQIPSGANVLTF; j_gene: TRBJ2-6; v_gene: TRBV5-1; abundance: -; d_gene: -
CDR3nt: TGTGCCAGCACCCGTTACACCTTCGGAGGAAACACAGATACGCAGTATTTT; CDR3aa: CASTRYTFGGNTDTQYF; j_gene: TRBJ2-3; v_gene: TRBV7-8; abundance: -; d_gene: -
CDR3nt: TGCGCCAGCAGCTTGGACAGTTCCGAGCAGTACTTC; CDR3aa: CASSLDSSEQYF; j_gene: TRBJ2-7; v_gene: TRBV5-1; abundance: -; d_gene: -
CDR3nt: TGTGCCACCAGCAGAGCCCGAAGGACAGGGGGTCGGGAAAAACTGTTTTTT; CDR3aa: CATSRARRTGGREKLFF; j_gene: TRBJ1-4; v_gene: TRBV15; abundance: -; d_gene: TRBD1
CDR3nt: TGTGCCAGCAGTTGGAGCTACGAGCAGTACTTC; CDR3aa: CASSWSYEQYF; j_gene: TRBJ2-7; v_gene: TRBV6-2/TRBV6-3; abundance: -; d_gene: -
CDR3nt: TGCGCCAGCAGCCTGGGACTAGCGGGGGGGTTCGCCGATGAGCAGTTCTTC; CDR3aa: CASSLGLAGGFADEQFF; j_gene: TRBJ2-1; v_gene: TRBV5-1; abundance: -; d_gene: TRBD2
CDR3nt: TGTGCCAGCAGCCGAACAGAATACGAGCAGTACTTC; CDR3aa: CASSRTEYEQYF; j_gene: TRBJ2-7; v_gene: TRBV12-3/TRBV12-4; abundance: -; d_gene: -
CDR3nt: TGTGCCAGCTCACCAACAGGCACTCGTGACACCGGGGAGCTGTTTTTT; CDR3aa: CASSPTGTRDTGELFF; j_gene: TRBJ2-2; v_gene: TRBV18; abundance: -; d_gene: -
CDR3nt: TGTGCCAGCAGTTTGAGGCAGTCCATGAACACTGAAGCTTTCTTT; CDR3aa: CASSLRQSMNTEAFF; j_gene: TRBJ1-1; v_gene: TRBV28; abundance: -; d_gene: -
CDR3nt: TGTGCCAGCAGTGAAGAGGCAGGGGACTACGAGCAGTACTTC; CDR3aa: CASSEEAGDYEQYF; j_gene: TRBJ2-7; v_gene: TRBV25-1; abundance: -; d_gene: -
CDR3nt: TGTGCCAGCAGGGTGAGGGCGAACACTGAAGCTTTCTTT; CDR3aa: CASRVRANTEAFF; j_gene: TRBJ1-1; v_gene: TRBV5-8; abundance: once; d_gene: -
CDR3nt: TGTGCCAGCAGGAGGGGACAGGGGGACACTGAAGCTTTCTTT; CDR3aa: CASRRGQGDTEAFF; j_gene: TRBJ1-1; v_gene: TRBV7-9; abundance: -; d_gene: TRBD1
CDR3nt: TGTGCCAGCAGTGAGGGTATGGGACAGGGGTTCCCCGGGGAGCTGTTTTTT; CDR3aa: CASSEGMGQGFPGELFF; j_gene: TRBJ2-2; v_gene: TRBV6-1; abundance: -; d_gene: TRBD1
CDR3nt: TGCAGTGCTAGTCCGGACAGGGCGGTATATGGAAACACCATATATTTT; CDR3aa: CSASPDRAVYGNTIYF; j_gene: TRBJ1-3; v_gene: TRBV20-1; abundance: few; d_gene: TRBD1
CDR3nt: TGTGCCAGCAGTACCGGACAGGGGATAGGAAACACCATATATTTT; CDR3aa: CASSTGQGIGNTIYF; j_gene: TRBJ1-3; v_gene: TRBV9; abundance: once; d_gene: TRBD1